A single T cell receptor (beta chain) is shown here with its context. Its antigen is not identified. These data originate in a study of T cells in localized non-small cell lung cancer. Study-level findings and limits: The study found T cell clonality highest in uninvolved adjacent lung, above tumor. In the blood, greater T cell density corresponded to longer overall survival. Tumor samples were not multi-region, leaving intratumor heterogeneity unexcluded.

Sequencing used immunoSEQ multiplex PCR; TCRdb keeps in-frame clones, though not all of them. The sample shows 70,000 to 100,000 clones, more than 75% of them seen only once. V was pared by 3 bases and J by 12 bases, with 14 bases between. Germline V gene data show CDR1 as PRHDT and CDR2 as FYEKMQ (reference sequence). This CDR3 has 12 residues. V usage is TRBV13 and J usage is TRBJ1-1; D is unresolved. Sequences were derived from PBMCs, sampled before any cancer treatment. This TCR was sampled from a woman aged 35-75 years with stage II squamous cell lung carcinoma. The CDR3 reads CASSFIPLPPFF. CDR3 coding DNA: TGTGCCAGCAGCTTTATACCCCTCCCGCCTTTCTTT.